Shown below are 21 T cell receptor beta chains from a single sample sequenced in a study of T cell responses to AZD1222 COVID-19 vaccine. Here immunoSEQ multiplex PCR was the method, and the copy in TCRdb shows in-frame clones only, minus some. The sample holds roughly 110,000 clones, around 91% seen once. This specimen consisted of peripheral blood, obtained on day 0 of AZD1222 vaccination. All receptors derive from an adult in good health.

The rearrangement joins TRBV6-1 to TRBJ1-5, with D possibly being TRBD1 (5 bases). V was pared by 3 bases and J by 6 bases, with 15 bases between. Germline V lookup: CDR1 MNHNS, CDR2 SASEGT. CDR3 size: 15 residues. This CDR3 reads CASSDLSGFGQPQHF. The CDR3, as DNA: TGTGCCAGCAGTGATCTATCAGGGTTCGGTCAGCCCCAGCATTTT.

J is TRBJ2-3 and V is TRBV10-3; 10 nucleotides line up with TRBD2. Unmatched junction bases numbered 1, after V lost 3 bases and J lost 4 bases. Per germline, CDR1 ENHRY and CDR2 SYGVKD. CDR3 length: 14 residues. CDR3 residues: CAISDSGGPDTQYF. DNA of the CDR3: TGTGCCATCAGTGATAGCGGGGGGCCAGATACGCAGTATTTT.

Only a few counts were recorded for this clone. V usage is TRBV4-2 and J usage is TRBJ2-1; the match to TRBD2 covers 8 bases. The CDR3 sequence is 16 residues long. With 3 bases clipped from V and 4 bases from J, the junction kept 8 bases outside the gene matches. Germline V CDR1 and CDR2: LGHNA, YNFKEQ. CDR3 coding DNA: TGTGCCAGCAGCCAGGGGAGCGGGGGCCAATACAATGAGCAGTTCTTC. This translates into CASSQGSGGQYNEQFF.

The chain is built from TRBV12-3 or TRBV12-4 and TRBJ1-1; D is ambiguous. With 5 bases removed from V and 4 bases from J, the gap between germline ends came to 11 bases. CDR3 length: 13 residues. The CDR3 DNA sequence: TGTGCCAGCAGTCCCCTCCGGGGCACTGAAGCTTTCTTT. It yields the protein CASSPLRGTEAFF.

The chain links TRBV4-3 to TRBJ2-4; D gene ambiguous. V was pared by 0 bases and J by 8 bases, with 11 bases between. The germline gives CDR1 LGHNA, CDR2 YSLEER. The CDR3 loop spans 14 amino acids. The DNA of the CDR3 is TGCGCCAGCAGCCAAGATTTGGTGGTAGACATTCAGTACTTC. Amino acid sequence: CASSQDLVVDIQYF.

The chain recombines TRBV7-9 with TRBJ1-2; D remains unclear. CDR3 length: 16 residues. Germline V lookup: CDR1 SEHNR, CDR2 FQNEAQ (reference sequence). Trimming removed 6 bases at V and 1 base at J, with 18 bases between. This CDR3 is CASSPRPGELNYGYTF. The CDR3 DNA sequence: TGTGCCAGCAGTCCCCGACCAGGAGAACTTAACTATGGCTACACCTTC.

V gene TRBV5-3 combines with J gene TRBJ2-7; TRBD1 matches at 7 bases. TRBV5-3 is filed as an ORF, its function uncertain. The CDR3 covers 17 residues. V shed 3 bases and J 2 bases; nucleotides not matched to a gene: 14. This CDR3 reads CARSSNHRGKVPYEQYF. Written as DNA, the CDR3 is TGTGCCAGAAGCTCGAACCACAGGGGAAAAGTCCCCTACGAGCAGTACTTC.

The chain is built from TRBV6-2 or TRBV6-3 and TRBJ2-7; the D call may be TRBD1 or TRBD2 (5 bases each). Trimming shortened V by 0 bases and J by 5 bases, and 17 bases separated the two germline ends. Germline V CDR1 and CDR2: MNHEY, SVGEGT. This CDR3 comprises 16 residues. The CDR3 region is CASSYSSGAAPNEQYF. The CDR3 bases are TGTGCCAGCAGTTACTCGTCCGGGGCGGCCCCCAACGAGCAGTACTTC.

The chain combines TRBV5-4 with TRBJ2-7; 7 bases are shared with TRBD1. In germline, CDR1 is SGHNT, CDR2 YYREEE (reference sequence). This CDR3 is built from 14 residues. The J segment lost 3 bases and the V segment lost 5 bases, leaving 8 bases of the junction unmatched. The CDR3, as DNA: TGTGCCAGCAGTTATCGACAGGGAGTCTACGAGCAGTACTTC. It translates to CASSYRQGVYEQYF.

The rearrangement links TRBV2 to TRBJ2-5; 7 bases fit TRBD2. The CDR3 spans 14 residues. The J segment lost 5 bases and the V segment lost 4 bases, leaving 7 bases of the junction unmatched. Per the germline V gene, CDR1 is SNHLY and CDR2 is FYNNEI. The CDR3 is CASSGQRRGETQYF. For the CDR3, the DNA is TGTGCCAGCAGTGGACAGCGGCGGGGGGAGACCCAGTACTTC.

This rearrangement joins TRBV28 to TRBJ1-4; possibly TRBD1 for D (5 bases). The V end lost 5 bases, the J end lost 5 bases, and 9 bases lay between the germline ends. The CDR3 has 13 amino acids. CDR1 and CDR2 from the germline V gene are MDHEN and SYDVKM. The CDR3 nucleotides read TGTGCCAGCAGTGAGCAGGGAAATGAAAAACTGTTTTTT. It encodes CASSEQGNEKLFF.

The CDR3 nucleotides are TGTGCCAGCAGCTTAGAATCCAGGGCGATTATGGGGAGCTACACCTTC. Translated, it gives CASSLESRAIMGSYTF. V gene TRBV7-2 combines with J gene TRBJ1-2, with D possibly matching TRBD1 (5 bases). The germline gives CDR1 SGHTA, CDR2 FQGNSA. Trimming removed 1 base at V and 9 bases at J, with 21 bases between. This CDR3 has 16 amino acids.

The rearrangement links TRBV10-3 to TRBJ1-4; 7 positions match TRBD1. The CDR3 runs 11 residues. Trimming took 11 bases from V and 14 from J; bases not matched to a gene: 11. CDR1 is ENHRY and CDR2 is SYGVKD in the germline V gene. The CDR3 nucleotides read TGTGCCTACTGGACAGGACGAGAGCTGTTTTTT. Its translation is CAYWTGRELFF.

This chain links TRBV5-1 with TRBJ1-1, with a weak D call TRBD1 (6 bases). The CDR3 length is 14 residues. V lost 1 base to trimming and J lost 5 bases, with 12 bases between them. The V gene's germline CDR1 is SGHRS and CDR2 YFSETQ. In nucleotides, the CDR3 is TGCGCCAGCAGCTTGAGGCAGGGGCATACTGAAGCTTTCTTT. Its protein is CASSLRQGHTEAFF.

The chain joins TRBV12-3 or TRBV12-4 to TRBJ1-3, with a weak D call TRBD1 (6 bases). The CDR3 has 12 residues. V lost 6 bases and J 14 bases, leaving 17 bases between the germline ends. In DNA form, the CDR3 reads TGTGCCAGCAGGTTAAGGGGGGCTGAGGTATATTTT. Translation gives CASRLRGAEVYF.

CDR3 nucleotides: TGTGCCAGCAGCCGTACAGGAACCAGCAATCAGCCCCAGCATTTT. It is translated as CASSRTGTSNQPQHF. The chain employs TRBV6-5 and TRBJ1-5, with D possibly being TRBD1 (5 bases). Trimming took off 6 bases at V and 1 base at J, with 13 bases between the two ends. Germline V CDR1 and CDR2: MNHEY, SVGAGI. The CDR3 consists of 15 residues.

The chain employs TRBV2 and TRBJ2-3; 12 bases line up with TRBD2. Germline CDR1 and CDR2: SNHLY and FYNNEI. CDR3 length: 15 residues. Losses at the gene ends were 5 bases for V and 3 bases for J; bases not matched to a gene: 3. The CDR3 reads CASSRGLAGTDTQYF. The CDR3 nucleotides read TGTGCCAGCAGTAGAGGACTAGCGGGGACAGATACGCAGTATTTT. Full variable domain (rest looked up from reference TRBV2 and TRBJ2-3): EPEVTQTPSHQVTQMGQEVILRCVPISNHLYFYWYRQILGQKVEFLVSFYNNEISEKSEIFDDQFSVERPDGSNFTLKIRSTKLEDSAMYFCASSRGLAGTDTQYFGPGTRLTVL.

V usage is TRBV6-5 and J usage is TRBJ2-5; 10 bases align to TRBD1. This CDR3 has 15 residues. Germline trimming cut 6 bases from V and 2 bases from J; bases unmatched to any gene: 6. Per germline, CDR1 MNHEY and CDR2 SVGAGI. For the CDR3, the DNA is TGTGCCAGCAGCCACGACAGGGGGCGGCAAGAGACCCAGTACTTC. This encodes CASSHDRGRQETQYF.

This clone was recorded once. The chain uses TRBV7-9 and TRBJ1-1, with TRBD1 matching over 7 bases. Germline V CDR1 and CDR2: SEHNR, FQNEAQ (reference sequence). The CDR3 runs 12 residues. V dropped 3 bases and J dropped 7; count of bases not matched to a gene: 2. Here the CDR3 DNA reads TGTGCCAGCAGCTTTTCAGGGGGTGAAGCTTTCTTT. Protein sequence: CASSFSGGEAFF.

The chain links TRBV15 to TRBJ2-3; possibly TRBD1 or TRBD2 for D (5 bases each). V was trimmed by 0 bases and J by 0 bases, leaving 10 bases between them. The CDR3 is 16 amino acids. Germline V gives CDR1 LNHNV, CDR2 YYDKDF (reference sequence). CDR3 residues: CATSRDRDGSTDTQYF. The CDR3 nucleotides are TGTGCCACCAGCAGAGATCGGGACGGAAGCACAGATACGCAGTATTTT.

This chain joins TRBV7-7 and TRBJ2-2, with 11 bases matching TRBD2. This CDR3 region has 15 residues. In germline, CDR1 is SSHAT, CDR2 FNYEAQ (reference sequence). V trimming: 5 bases; J trimming: 5 bases; junction bases outside the gene matches: 4. The CDR3: CASSLSGGETGELFF. The CDR3 DNA reads as TGTGCCAGCAGCCTTAGCGGGGGGGAGACCGGGGAGCTGTTTTTT. Full variable domain (rest looked up from reference TRBV7-7 and TRBJ2-2): GAGVSQSPRYKVTKRGQDVTLRCDPISSHATLYWYQQALGQGPEFLTYFNYEAQPDKSGLPSDRFSAERPEGSISTLTIQRTEQRDSAMYRCASSLSGGETGELFFGEGSRLTVL.